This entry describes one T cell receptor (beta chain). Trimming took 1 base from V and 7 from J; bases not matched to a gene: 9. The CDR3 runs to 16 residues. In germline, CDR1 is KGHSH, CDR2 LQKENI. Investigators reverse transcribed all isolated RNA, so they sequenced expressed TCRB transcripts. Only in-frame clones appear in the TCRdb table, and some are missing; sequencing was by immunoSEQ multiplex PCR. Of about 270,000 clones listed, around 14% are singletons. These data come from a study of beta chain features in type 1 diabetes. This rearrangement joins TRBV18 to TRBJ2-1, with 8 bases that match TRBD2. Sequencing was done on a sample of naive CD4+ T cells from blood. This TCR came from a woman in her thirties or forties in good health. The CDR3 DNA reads TGTGCCAGCTCACCACTCCCCTCGGGGGGGGGAAATGAGCAGTTCTTC. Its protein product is CASSPLPSGGGNEQFF.